This passage covers 28 T cell receptor beta chains from one sample sequenced in a study of glioma-infiltrating T cells after dendritic cell vaccination. Some clones are missing from TCRdb's copy, which holds only in-frame ones; the method was immunoSEQ multiplex PCR. The table lists about 21,000 clones, about four fifths of them singletons. Here the sequenced sample was blood, taken before dendritic cell vaccination. The receptors originated from a human donor with glioblastoma.

This clone was observed a handful of times. The J gene is TRBJ2-7, the V gene TRBV29-1; 8 bases match TRBD1. Per germline, CDR1 SQVTM and CDR2 ANQGSEA. CDR3 length equals 14 residues. With V trimmed by 6 bases and J by 4 bases, 11 bases remained unmatched. CDR3 DNA sequence: TGCAGCGTGACCACAGGGGGTATCTTTTACGAGCAGTACTTC. Translated: CSVTTGGIFYEQYF.

This sequence joins TRBV4-1 and TRBJ2-3, with 11 bases that match TRBD2. Unmatched junction bases numbered 7, after V lost 3 bases and J lost 8 bases. Per the germline V gene, CDR1 is MGHRA and CDR2 is YSYEKL. The CDR3 covers 15 residues. As DNA, the CDR3 is TGCGCCAGCAGCCAGGGACTAGCGGCCCCGGGTACGCAGTATTTT. Protein sequence: CASSQGLAAPGTQYF.

J is TRBJ2-1 and V is TRBV5-1, with 12 bases aligning to TRBD2. Germline-derived CDR1 and CDR2 are SGHRS and YFSETQ. With 1 base clipped from V and 4 bases from J, the junction kept 6 bases outside the gene matches. The CDR3 is made up of 17 amino acids. The CDR3 DNA is TGCGCCAGCAGCTTGACCCAACTAGCGGGAGGATACAATGAGCAGTTCTTC. It encodes CASSLTQLAGGYNEQFF.

The chain links TRBV7-2 to TRBJ2-7; possibly TRBD2 for D (5 bases). The V end lost 5 bases, the J end lost 1 base, and 18 bases lay between the germline ends. The CDR3 is 16 residues long. Germline CDR1 SGHTA, CDR2 FQGNSA. The CDR3 bases are TGTGCCAGCAGCGTAACCGGGGTGGGGTATTCCTACGAGCAGTACTTC. This gives the protein CASSVTGVGYSYEQYF.

The V gene is TRBV5-6, the J gene TRBJ1-1; TRBD1 matches at 8 bases. This CDR3 spans 15 amino acids. Looked up from germline, CDR1 is SGHDT and CDR2 is YYEEEE. Trimming removed 4 bases from V and 4 bases from J; junction bases left unmatched: 9. This CDR3 is CASSTLTGVPTEAFF. The CDR3 coding sequence is TGTGCCAGCAGCACCCTGACAGGGGTGCCCACTGAAGCTTTCTTT. The entire variable domain, with the rest obtained from reference TRBV5-6 and TRBJ1-1, is as follows: DAGVTQSPTHLIKTRGQQVTLRCSPKSGHDTVSWYQQALGQGPQFIFQYYEEEERQRGNFPDRFSGHQFPNYSSELNVNALLLGDSALYLCASSTLTGVPTEAFFGQGTRLTVV.

This clone turned up a few times. The chain carries TRBV30 and TRBJ1-5, with D possibly being TRBD1 (5 bases). Germline CDR1 reads GTSNPN; CDR2 reads SVGIG (reference sequence). This CDR3 contains 11 residues. Trimming stripped 5 bases from V and 5 bases from J, with 7 bases between. CDR3 nucleotide sequence: TGTGCCTGGGGCAGGGATCAGCCCCAGCATTTT. Its translation is CAWGRDQPQHF.

This clone was counted between two and nine times. The V call is TRBV4-3, the J call TRBJ2-1; TRBD2 aligns across 7 bases. The V segment lost 1 base and the J segment 4 bases; nucleotides outside the gene matches: 10. CDR3 length: 17 residues. Germline CDR1 reads LGHNA; CDR2 reads YSLEER. The CDR3 coding sequence is TGCGCCAGCAGCCAAGGAGAAGGGAGCGGGGCTTACAATGAGCAGTTCTTC. Protein product: CASSQGEGSGAYNEQFF.

V gene TRBV6-7 combines with J gene TRBJ2-5; 8 positions agree with TRBD2. TRBV6-7 is designated an ORF whose function remains uncertain. Germline trimming cut 6 bases from V and 1 base from J; bases unmatched to any gene: 7. This CDR3 region has 15 residues. The CDR3 nucleotides read TGTGCCAGCAGCCCCGAGCGGGAGCGCCAAGAGACCCAGTACTTC. Protein product: CASSPERERQETQYF.

The rearrangement uses TRBV27 and TRBJ1-1, with 10 bases identical to TRBD1. Per the germline V gene, CDR1 is MNHEY and CDR2 is SMNVEV (reference sequence). The trim removed 4 bases at V and 4 bases at J, leaving 12 bases unmatched. This CDR3 has 17 amino acids. CDR3 in amino acids: CASSSIRTGGYGTEAFF. The CDR3 DNA sequence: TGTGCCAGCAGTTCTATACGGACAGGGGGGTATGGCACTGAAGCTTTCTTT.

The chain has TRBV7-3 and TRBJ1-1; D unresolved. Trimming removed 5 bases from V and 5 bases from J, with 12 bases in between. The CDR3 consists of 13 residues. Germline CDR1 and CDR2: SGHTA and FQGTGA. For the CDR3, the DNA is TGTGCCAGCAGCCAACAATCGCGGACTGAAGCTTTCTTT. It codes for CASSQQSRTEAFF. Looking up the rest from reference TRBV7-3 and TRBJ1-1 gives the full variable domain: GAGVSQTPSNKVTEKGKYVELRCDPISGHTALYWYRQSLGQGPEFLIYFQGTGAADDSGLPNDRFFAVRPEGSVSTLKIQRTERGDSAVYLCASSQQSRTEAFFGQGTRLTVV.

The V call is TRBV7-3, the J call TRBJ2-5; TRBD1 is a possible D gene (6 bases). Germline V gives CDR1 SGHTA, CDR2 FQGTGA. V was pared by 2 bases and J by 2 bases, with 9 bases between. The CDR3 sequence is 14 residues long. The CDR3 here is CASSLGGSQETQYF. The CDR3, as DNA: TGTGCCAGCAGCTTAGGGGGCTCTCAAGAGACCCAGTACTTC.

This sequence joins TRBV16 and TRBJ2-1, with TRBD2 matching over 12 bases. Germline CDR1 is KGHSY and CDR2 is FQNENV. The CDR3 is 16 residues long. Losses at the gene ends were 2 bases for V and 4 bases for J; bases not matched to a gene: 3. The DNA of the CDR3 is TGTGCCAGCAGCCAACTTCTAGCGGGAGGGTACAATGAGCAGTTCTTC. This sequence encodes CASSQLLAGGYNEQFF.

The sample holds one count of this clone. This chain links TRBV7-2 with TRBJ2-3, with a weak D call TRBD1 (6 bases). The CDR3 sequence is 14 residues long. Trimming shortened V by 7 bases and J by 3 bases, and 14 bases separated the two germline ends. From germline, CDR1 is SGHTA and CDR2 FQGNSA. The CDR3 DNA reads TGTGCCAGCAAACGTGACAGGCTAACAGATACGCAGTATTTT. Amino acids: CASKRDRLTDTQYF.

The chain couples TRBV27 to TRBJ1-1; 8 bases are a match to TRBD1. The CDR3 loop spans 14 amino acids. Per the germline V gene, CDR1 is MNHEY and CDR2 is SMNVEV (reference sequence). The V gene end was trimmed by 5 bases and the J gene end by 5 bases; junction bases not matched to a gene: 7. The CDR3 region has the DNA TGTGCCAGCAGTGGCCCAGGGGGCTATACTGAAGCTTTCTTT. Its translation: CASSGPGGYTEAFF.

This chain uses TRBV4-2 with TRBJ1-3; D is undetermined. In germline, CDR1 is LGHNA, CDR2 YNFKEQ. Deletions cut 0 bases from V and 0 bases from J, with 6 bases between. The CDR3 has 15 amino acids. The CDR3 bases are TGTGCCAGCAGCCAAGACGCCGGCTCTGGAAACACCATATATTTT. This codes for CASSQDAGSGNTIYF.

V is TRBV6-1 and J is TRBJ2-2; D perhaps matches TRBD2 (7 bases). The germline gives CDR1 MNHNS, CDR2 SASEGT. The CDR3 runs 15 residues. Trimming removed 1 base from V and 5 bases from J, with 11 bases in between. CDR3 sequence: CASSEVGGQTGELFF. In nucleotides, the CDR3 is TGTGCCAGCAGTGAAGTCGGGGGGCAGACCGGGGAGCTGTTTTTT.

This clone has a single count. The V and J genes are TRBV28 and TRBJ1-1; unclear D gene. Germline lookup yields CDR1 MDHEN and CDR2 SYDVKM. V shed 2 bases and J shed 6 bases, with 13 bases lying between them. The CDR3 sequence is 14 residues long. The CDR3 spells CASSLSENSAEAFF. CDR3 sequence (DNA): TGTGCCAGCAGTTTAAGTGAGAATAGCGCTGAAGCTTTCTTT.

The CDR3 loop is CATSPLAGRGTNTGELFF. CDR3 in DNA: TGTGCCACCAGCCCTCTAGCGGGCAGGGGGACGAACACCGGGGAGCTGTTTTTT. The V gene is TRBV15, the J gene TRBJ2-2, with D possibly being TRBD2 (8 bases). The CDR3 is made up of 18 amino acids. V lost 5 bases and J lost 0, with 19 bases in between. Germline values: CDR1 LNHNV, CDR2 YYDKDF (reference sequence).

The rearrangement joins TRBV4-1 to TRBJ2-5; 7 bases agree with TRBD1. The J call is in doubt because the DNA end fits TRBJ2-7 better. This CDR3 is built from 16 residues. Germline V gene lookup returns CDR1 MGHRA and CDR2 YSYEKL. The CDR3: CASSQGADRVTYEQYF. Here the CDR3 DNA reads TGCGCCAGCAGCCAAGGGGCTGACAGGGTAACCTACGAGCAGTACTTC.

The chain is built from TRBV4-2 and TRBJ1-1; TRBD1 is a possible D gene (6 bases). Trimming removed 1 base from V and 11 bases from J, with 17 bases in between. From germline, CDR1 is LGHNA and CDR2 YNFKEQ. The CDR3 loop spans 14 amino acids. Here the CDR3 DNA reads TGTGCCAGCAGCCAAGGATGGGTCAGGGGTGATGCTTTCTTT. Its protein is CASSQGWVRGDAFF.

Remarks on this clone: The junction departs from the called germline gene at one end, perhaps through a read error. The gene calls are TRBV7-7 and TRBJ2-5; D uncertain. The CDR3 covers 12 residues. The germline gives CDR1 SSHAT, CDR2 FNYEAQ (reference sequence). The CDR3 is CASSLLQETQYF. The CDR3 nucleotides read TGTGCTAGCAGCCTCCTCCAAGAGACCCAGTACTTC.

V usage is TRBV29-1 and J usage is TRBJ2-1; TRBD1 matches 11 bases. The CDR3 extends over 14 amino acids. Germline values: CDR1 SQVTM, CDR2 ANQGSEA. V gave up 5 bases and J gave up 7 bases; unmatched junction bases: 7. CDR3 region: CSVRDRGSFNEQFF. Written as DNA, the CDR3 is TGCAGCGTTAGGGACAGGGGGTCTTTTAATGAGCAGTTCTTC.

The J gene is TRBJ2-2, the V gene TRBV5-6, with 9 bases matching TRBD2. CDR3 length: 19 residues. Germline V CDR1 and CDR2: SGHDT, YYEEEE. The J segment lost 2 bases and the V segment lost 2 bases, leaving 13 bases of the junction unmatched. The CDR3 sequence: CASSFRGRAETKNTGELFF. In nucleotides, the CDR3 is TGTGCCAGCAGCTTTCGCGGGAGGGCCGAGACGAAAAACACCGGGGAGCTGTTTTTT.

J is TRBJ2-5 and V is TRBV30, with TRBD2 matching over 8 bases. Germline lookup yields CDR1 GTSNPN and CDR2 SVGIG (reference sequence). J gave up 2 bases and V 5 bases, and 13 bases lay outside the gene matches. This CDR3 contains 16 residues. CDR3 bases: TGTGCCTGGGCTGTCCCGCCAGCGGGAGATCAAGAGACCCAGTACTTC. Protein sequence: CAWAVPPAGDQETQYF.

With regard to this clone: At one of its ends the junction is not consistent with the germline gene, which may arise from a read error. The V gene is TRBV7-7, the J gene TRBJ2-1; 11 bases agree with TRBD2. Germline CDR1 reads SSHAT; CDR2 reads FNYEAQ (reference sequence). The CDR3 contains 15 residues. CDR3 loop: CASSYGTSGANEQFF. In DNA, the CDR3 is TGTGCTAGCAGCTATGGGACTAGCGGCGCGAATGAGCAGTTCTTC.

V usage is TRBV7-9 and J usage is TRBJ1-1; D not resolved. Trimming removed 2 bases at V and 0 bases at J, with 4 bases between. The CDR3 covers 13 residues. Germline CDR1 is SEHNR and CDR2 is FQNEAQ (reference sequence). CDR3 sequence: CASSLSMNTEAFF. The DNA for the CDR3 is TGTGCCAGCAGCTTATCAATGAACACTGAAGCTTTCTTT.

The rearrangement joins TRBV7-3 to TRBJ2-5, with 8 nucleotides matching TRBD2. The CDR3 covers 12 residues. The J segment lost 7 bases and the V segment lost 3 bases, leaving 1 base of the junction unmatched. Germline CDR1 reads SGHTA; CDR2 reads FQGTGA. CDR3 coding DNA: TGTGCCAGCAGCTTCGCGGGGGGGACCCAGTACTTC. It specifies CASSFAGGTQYF.

This chain uses TRBV5-1 with TRBJ2-5, with TRBD2 identical over 9 bases. The V gene's germline CDR1 is SGHRS and CDR2 YFSETQ. The CDR3 has 15 residues. Trimming cost V 4 bases and J 5 bases; bases outside gene matches: 9. The DNA for the CDR3 is TGCGCCAGCAGCACCAATAGCGGGAGTAGGGAGACCCAGTACTTC. Residues: CASSTNSGSRETQYF. The full variable domain, completed using reference TRBV5-1 and TRBJ2-5, is KAGVTQTPRYLIKTRGQQVTLSCSPISGHRSVSWYQQTPGQGLQFLFEYFSETQRNKGNFPGRFSGRQFSNSRSEMNVSTLELGDSALYLCASSTNSGSRETQYFGPGTRLLVL.